The rows below give T cell receptor beta chains drawn from one sample of a study of blood T cell repertoires in COVID-19. Method: immunoSEQ multiplex PCR; TCRdb's copy keeps in-frame clones and lacks some. The repertoire holds about 86,000 clones, with 65% to 85% as singletons. Material for sequencing was peripheral blood. The receptors originated from a man in his 70s with acute or convalescent COVID-19. The CDR3 runs from the conserved cysteine through the conserved F or W. D genes are given only for firm matches. Only part of the rows carry a size: once, few, many, or a class if the clone is expanded.

d_gene: TRBD1; abundance: few; j_gene: TRBJ2-7; v_gene: TRBV5-1; CDR3nt: TGCGCCAGCAGCTTCACCGGGACAGGGAGTACCGAGCAGTACTTC; CDR3aa: CASSFTGTGSTEQYF
d_gene: TRBD1; abundance: once; j_gene: TRBJ1-2; v_gene: TRBV3-1/TRBV3-2; CDR3nt: TGTGCCAGCAGCCAACGGGACAGCGCCCGGTATGGCTACACCTTC; CDR3aa: CASSQRDSARYGYTF
d_gene: TRBD1; abundance: .; j_gene: TRBJ2-2; v_gene: TRBV11-2; CDR3nt: TGTGCCAGCAGCTTATTAGGGGGCGCGAACACCGGGGAGCTGTTTTTT; CDR3aa: CASSLLGGANTGELFF
d_gene: TRBD2; abundance: few; j_gene: TRBJ2-2; v_gene: TRBV7-3; CDR3nt: TGTGCCAGCAGCTTAGGTGGACTAGCAAACACCGGGGAGCTGTTTTTT; CDR3aa: CASSLGGLANTGELFF
d_gene: .; abundance: .; j_gene: TRBJ1-2; v_gene: TRBV2; CDR3nt: TGTGCCAGCAGTAACAGGGACGGCTACACCTTC; CDR3aa: CASSNRDGYTF
d_gene: .; abundance: .; j_gene: TRBJ1-4; v_gene: TRBV5-1; CDR3nt: TGCGCCAGCAGACAGGGAACGAGTAATGAAAAACTGTTTTTT; CDR3aa: CASRQGTSNEKLFF
d_gene: TRBD2; abundance: .; j_gene: TRBJ2-3; v_gene: TRBV4-1; CDR3nt: TGCGCCAGCAGCCCATCCGGGAGGGACCGCACAGATACGCAGTATTTT; CDR3aa: CASSPSGRDRTDTQYF
d_gene: TRBD2; abundance: .; j_gene: TRBJ2-3; v_gene: TRBV5-1; CDR3nt: TGCGCCAGCAGCCGAACTAGCGGGGGGGCCGATACGCAGTATTTT; CDR3aa: CASSRTSGGADTQYF
d_gene: TRBD2; abundance: .; j_gene: TRBJ2-1; v_gene: TRBV27; CDR3nt: TGTGCCAGCAGTTTATCGGTAGCGTGGCGGGGGGGCCGCAATGAGCAGTTCTTC; CDR3aa: CASSLSVAWRGGRNEQFF
d_gene: .; abundance: .; j_gene: TRBJ1-5; v_gene: TRBV3-1/TRBV3-2; CDR3nt: TGTGCCAGCAGCCAAGGATCCTATGCCAATCAGCCCCAGCATTTT; CDR3aa: CASSQGSYANQPQHF
d_gene: .; abundance: .; j_gene: TRBJ2-5; v_gene: TRBV10-3; CDR3nt: TGTGCCATCAGTGAGTCTGGGGGCGTGGGACAAGAGACCCAGTACTTC; CDR3aa: CAISESGGVGQETQYF
d_gene: .; abundance: .; j_gene: TRBJ1-5; v_gene: TRBV6-6; CDR3nt: TGTGCCAGCAGTTACTCGACGGGGATTCAGCCCCAGCATTTT; CDR3aa: CASSYSTGIQPQHF
d_gene: TRBD1; abundance: few; j_gene: TRBJ1-1; v_gene: TRBV3-1/TRBV3-2; CDR3nt: TGTGCCAGCAGCGGACAGGGGAGTCCTGAAGCTTTCTTT; CDR3aa: CASSGQGSPEAFF
d_gene: .; abundance: few; j_gene: TRBJ1-2; v_gene: TRBV7-3; CDR3nt: TGTGCCAGCAGCCCTAGTGAGGGAAGTGGCTACACCTTC; CDR3aa: CASSPSEGSGYTF
d_gene: .; abundance: .; j_gene: TRBJ1-5; v_gene: TRBV28; CDR3nt: TGTGCCAGCAGTTCAGACAGTGATAATCAGCCCCAGCATTTT; CDR3aa: CASSSDSDNQPQHF
d_gene: TRBD1; abundance: .; j_gene: TRBJ1-1; v_gene: TRBV3-1/TRBV3-2; CDR3nt: TGTGCCAGCAGTTCGACAGGGCAGAACACTGAAGCTTTCTTT; CDR3aa: CASSSTGQNTEAFF
d_gene: TRBD1; abundance: .; j_gene: TRBJ1-1; v_gene: TRBV9; CDR3nt: TGTGCCAGCAGCGCCGGCCAGGGGGACCGTCAAGCTTTCTTT; CDR3aa: CASSAGQGDRQAFF
d_gene: .; abundance: .; j_gene: TRBJ1-5; v_gene: TRBV28; CDR3nt: TGTGCCAGCGCTGGGGGAGGGCCACAGCCCCAGCATTTT; CDR3aa: CASAGGGPQPQHF
d_gene: TRBD1; abundance: .; j_gene: TRBJ2-7; v_gene: TRBV29-1; CDR3nt: TGCAGCGTTTTGACAGGGGGAACCTACGAGCAGTACTTC; CDR3aa: CSVLTGGTYEQYF
d_gene: .; abundance: .; j_gene: TRBJ1-3; v_gene: TRBV28; CDR3nt: TGTGCCAGCAGTTCCGTCCCAGGGTATACTGGAAACACCATATATTTT; CDR3aa: CASSSVPGYTGNTIYF
d_gene: .; abundance: .; j_gene: TRBJ1-4; v_gene: TRBV28; CDR3nt: TGTGCCAGCAGTTTCTTCGGGAACATCGCAACTAATGAAAAACTGTTTTTT; CDR3aa: CASSFFGNIATNEKLFF
d_gene: TRBD1; abundance: once; j_gene: TRBJ2-5; v_gene: TRBV10-3; CDR3nt: TGTGCCATCAGTGAGTCAAACCTTGGACAGGGAATGCTTGGGGAGACCCAGTACTTC; CDR3aa: CAISESNLGQGMLGETQYF
d_gene: .; abundance: .; j_gene: TRBJ2-5; v_gene: TRBV7-9; CDR3nt: TGTGCCAGCAGCCGCGACAATACCCAAGAGACCCAGTACTTC; CDR3aa: CASSRDNTQETQYF
d_gene: .; abundance: few; j_gene: TRBJ1-5; v_gene: TRBV19; CDR3nt: TGTGCCAGTAGTGCCGCCGGGACACCCTACGGCAATCAGCCCCAGCATTTT; CDR3aa: CASSAAGTPYGNQPQHF
d_gene: TRBD2; abundance: .; j_gene: TRBJ2-5; v_gene: TRBV28; CDR3nt: TGTGCCAGCAGTCCCGAGGGTCGGGGGGGAGTGGAGACCCAGTACTTC; CDR3aa: CASSPEGRGGVETQYF
d_gene: .; abundance: .; j_gene: TRBJ1-1; v_gene: TRBV10-2; CDR3nt: TGCGCCAGCGGCAGACACCCTTCGTCTGAAGCTTTCTTT; CDR3aa: CASGRHPSSEAFF
d_gene: TRBD2; abundance: .; j_gene: TRBJ2-1; v_gene: TRBV7-9; CDR3nt: TGTGCCAGCAGCCCCCGGGGACTAGCGGGGGGGCCGGGGCAGTTCTTC; CDR3aa: CASSPRGLAGGPGQFF
d_gene: TRBD1; abundance: once; j_gene: TRBJ2-2; v_gene: TRBV19; CDR3nt: TGTGCCAGTAGTACGCCCGACAGGGAGACCGGGGAGCTGTTTTTT; CDR3aa: CASSTPDRETGELFF
d_gene: TRBD1; abundance: few; j_gene: TRBJ1-1; v_gene: TRBV18; CDR3nt: TGTGCCAGCTCAAGTTCCGGGACAGGGGGCATGGGGACTGAAGCTTTCTTT; CDR3aa: CASSSSGTGGMGTEAFF
d_gene: TRBD1; abundance: .; j_gene: TRBJ1-6; v_gene: TRBV10-1; CDR3nt: TGCGCCAGCAGTGCCGGACAGGGGTTACCCCTCCACTTT; CDR3aa: CASSAGQGLPLHF
d_gene: .; abundance: once; j_gene: TRBJ2-5; v_gene: TRBV15; CDR3nt: TGTGCCACCAGCAGAGGTGGGACTGGACGCTCAGGGACCCAGTACTTC; CDR3aa: CATSRGGTGRSGTQYF
d_gene: .; abundance: few; j_gene: TRBJ2-1; v_gene: TRBV2; CDR3nt: TGTGCCAGCTCGGGCGGGGGCCGCCAGGCTGAGCAGTTCTTC; CDR3aa: CASSGGGRQAEQFF
d_gene: TRBD1; abundance: .; j_gene: TRBJ2-3; v_gene: TRBV3-1/TRBV3-2; CDR3nt: TGTGCCAGCAGCCCTGACAGGGCCACAGATACGCAGTATTTT; CDR3aa: CASSPDRATDTQYF
d_gene: .; abundance: .; j_gene: TRBJ1-1; v_gene: TRBV2; CDR3nt: TGTGCCAGCAGCGTGACAGGTTCGTCGGCTTTCTTT; CDR3aa: CASSVTGSSAFF
d_gene: TRBD1; abundance: once; j_gene: TRBJ1-2; v_gene: TRBV24-1; CDR3nt: TGTGCCACCAGTTCCTCGGACAGGGCGGAAGGCTACACCTTC; CDR3aa: CATSSSDRAEGYTF
d_gene: TRBD2; abundance: .; j_gene: TRBJ2-3; v_gene: TRBV9; CDR3nt: TGTGCCAGCAGCGTATGGACTAGCGGCACAGATACGCAGTATTTT; CDR3aa: CASSVWTSGTDTQYF
d_gene: TRBD1; abundance: .; j_gene: TRBJ1-5; v_gene: TRBV2; CDR3nt: TGTGCCAGCAGTACCTTTCAGGGGGCGGATCAGCCCCAGCATTTT; CDR3aa: CASSTFQGADQPQHF
d_gene: .; abundance: .; j_gene: TRBJ2-1; v_gene: TRBV18; CDR3nt: TGTGCCAGCTCACCGGGCCCATACAATGAGCAGTTCTTC; CDR3aa: CASSPGPYNEQFF
d_gene: .; abundance: many; j_gene: TRBJ1-2; v_gene: TRBV4-1; CDR3nt: TGCGCCAGCAGCCGGGACGGAGGGACTTGGAACGGCTACACCTTC; CDR3aa: CASSRDGGTWNGYTF
d_gene: .; abundance: few; j_gene: TRBJ1-1; v_gene: TRBV2; CDR3nt: TGTGCCAGCAGTGATGTACAGAACACTGAAGCTTTCTTT; CDR3aa: CASSDVQNTEAFF
d_gene: TRBD2; abundance: .; j_gene: TRBJ2-1; v_gene: TRBV7-9; CDR3nt: TGTGCCAGCAGCCGACTAGCGGGGGGGCCGCGGTCCTACAATGAGCAGTTCTTC; CDR3aa: CASSRLAGGPRSYNEQFF
d_gene: .; abundance: .; j_gene: TRBJ2-3; v_gene: TRBV7-9; CDR3nt: TGTGCCAGCAGCCCGCAGGGGACAGATACGCAGTATTTT; CDR3aa: CASSPQGTDTQYF
d_gene: .; abundance: .; j_gene: TRBJ1-6; v_gene: TRBV3-1/TRBV3-2; CDR3nt: TGTGCCAGCAGCCAAGGGAGGGCTAGGGATAATTCACCCCTCCACTTT; CDR3aa: CASSQGRARDNSPLHF
d_gene: .; abundance: .; j_gene: TRBJ1-5; v_gene: TRBV19; CDR3nt: TGTGCCAGTACGACTTTGGGGCCCCAGCATTTT; CDR3aa: CASTTLGPQHF
d_gene: .; abundance: .; j_gene: TRBJ2-2; v_gene: TRBV27; CDR3nt: TGTGCCAGCAGGACTAGACTGGGGGAGCTGTTTTTT; CDR3aa: CASRTRLGELFF